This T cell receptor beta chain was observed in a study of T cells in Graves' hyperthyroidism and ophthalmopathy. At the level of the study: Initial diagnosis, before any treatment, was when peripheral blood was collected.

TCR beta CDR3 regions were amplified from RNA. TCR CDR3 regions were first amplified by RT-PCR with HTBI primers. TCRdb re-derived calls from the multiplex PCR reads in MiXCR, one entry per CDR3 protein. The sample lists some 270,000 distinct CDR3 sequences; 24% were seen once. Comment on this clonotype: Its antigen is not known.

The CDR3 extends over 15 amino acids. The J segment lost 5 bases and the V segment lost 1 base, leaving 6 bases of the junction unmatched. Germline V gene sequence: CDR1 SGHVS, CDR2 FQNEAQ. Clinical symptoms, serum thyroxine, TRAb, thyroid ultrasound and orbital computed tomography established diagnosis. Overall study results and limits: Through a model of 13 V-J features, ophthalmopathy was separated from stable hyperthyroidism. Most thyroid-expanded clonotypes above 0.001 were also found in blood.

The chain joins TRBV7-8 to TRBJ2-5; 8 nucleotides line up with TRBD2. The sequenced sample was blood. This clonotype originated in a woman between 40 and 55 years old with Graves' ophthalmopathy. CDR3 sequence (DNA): TGTGCCAGCAGCTTAGGCGGGAGGCCGGGGGAGACCCAGTACTTC. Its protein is CASSLGGRPGETQYF.